These 25 T cell receptor beta chains were all obtained from the same sample, sequenced in a study of shared clonotypes between healthy human individuals. Clones were sequenced by immunoSEQ multiplex PCR, and TCRdb holds only the in-frame ones, with some missing. There are about 1,800,000 clones in the sample; approximately 95% occur only once, and less than 1.5% lies in the top ten. It was CD45RO-negative cells, positively selected for CCR7, that made up naive CD8 cells, with terminally differentiated effector memory CD45RA+ cells excluded. The sample was naive CD8+ T cells sorted from blood. These receptors were obtained from a man younger than 35 in good health.

This clone came up once. This rearrangement joins TRBV4-3 to TRBJ2-7; tentatively, D is TRBD1 (6 bases). Germline values: CDR1 LGHNA, CDR2 YSLEER. This CDR3 has 14 residues. V lost 4 bases and J 3 bases, leaving 13 bases between the germline ends. The CDR3 loop is CASSLDRFNYEQYF. The DNA of the CDR3 is TGCGCCAGCAGCCTTGACAGGTTTAACTACGAGCAGTACTTC.

This chain joins TRBV11-1 and TRBJ1-6; 8 bases map to TRBD1. This CDR3 has 15 amino acids. Looked up from germline, CDR1 is SGHAT and CDR2 is FQDESV (reference sequence). Germline trimming cut 5 bases from V and 7 bases from J; bases unmatched to any gene: 7. The CDR3 sequence is CASSPTGGANSPLHF. CDR3 coding DNA: TGTGCCAGCAGCCCCACAGGGGGAGCAAATTCACCCCTCCACTTT.

The chain combines TRBV2 with TRBJ2-7, with 7 bases lining up with TRBD2. Trimming removed 4 bases from V and 1 base from J; junction bases left unmatched: 10. CDR3 length equals 16 residues. Germline CDR1 and CDR2: SNHLY and FYNNEI. The CDR3 sequence: CASSGGGAGYSYEQYF. The CDR3 nucleotides are TGTGCCAGCAGTGGCGGGGGAGCGGGGTATTCCTACGAGCAGTACTTC.

This clone was found once. The V and J genes are TRBV7-8 and TRBJ2-7; 8 nucleotides agree with TRBD2. With V trimmed by 5 bases and J by 3 bases, 18 bases remained unmatched. Per germline, CDR1 SGHVS and CDR2 FQNEAQ. The CDR3 length is 18 residues. The CDR3 nucleotides are TGTGCCAGCAGCCCGAGCCTAGGGGGGGCGGGAGGAATCTACGAGCAGTACTTC. Translated: CASSPSLGGAGGIYEQYF.

Details on this clone: The sample carries other DNA sequences with the same CDR3. This sequence joins TRBV28 and TRBJ2-7; D gene unclear. The CDR3 contains 14 residues. Per the germline V gene, CDR1 is MDHEN and CDR2 is SYDVKM. V shed 2 bases and J shed 0 bases, with 8 bases lying between them. The CDR3 sequence: CASSLTGSSYEQYF. CDR3 in DNA: TGTGCCAGCAGTTTAACCGGTAGCTCCTACGAGCAGTACTTC.

The CDR3 bases are TGTGCCAGCAGCACGGACTCCACACGGACAGATACGCAGTATTTT. Translating it yields CASSTDSTRTDTQYF. The chain is built from TRBV7-9 and TRBJ2-3, with D tentatively TRBD2 (5 bases). Germline CDR1 reads SEHNR; CDR2 reads FQNEAQ (reference sequence). The CDR3 is 15 amino acids. V was pared by 5 bases and J by 3 bases, with 15 bases between.

This clone was seen a single time. The rearrangement joins TRBV2 to TRBJ2-7; 13 bases line up with TRBD2. CDR1 is SNHLY and CDR2 is FYNNEI in the germline V gene. V dropped 2 bases and J dropped 5; count of bases not matched to a gene: 18. This CDR3 comprises 20 residues. The CDR3 is CASSELGLAGIREVEDEQYF. CDR3 coding DNA: TGTGCCAGCAGTGAACTGGGACTAGCGGGAATACGAGAGGTTGAGGACGAGCAGTACTTC.

The chain is built from TRBV7-9 and TRBJ1-1; 7 positions agree with TRBD1. Trimming removed 3 bases from V and 2 bases from J; junction bases left unmatched: 15. The CDR3 loop spans 18 amino acids. Per germline, CDR1 SEHNR and CDR2 FQNEAQ (reference sequence). The CDR3: CASSLSISTGKRNTEAFF. CDR3 DNA: TGTGCCAGCAGCTTGTCTATTTCGACAGGGAAAAGAAACACTGAAGCTTTCTTT.

For this clone: The same CDR3 can be traced to other DNA sequences in this sample. This CDR3 reads CASSLESYEQYF. CDR3 nucleotide sequence: TGTGCCAGCAGCCTCGAATCCTACGAGCAGTACTTC. V usage is TRBV7-9 and J usage is TRBJ2-7, with no clear D. The CDR3 covers 12 residues. CDR1 is SEHNR and CDR2 is FQNEAQ in the germline V gene (reference sequence). Trimming left V 5 bases short and J 1 base short, with 6 bases between.

The chain uses TRBV7-9 and TRBJ1-2; 7 bases fit TRBD1. This CDR3 spans 13 amino acids. The germline gives CDR1 SEHNR, CDR2 FQNEAQ (reference sequence). Germline trimming cut 2 bases from V and 5 bases from J; bases unmatched to any gene: 2. The CDR3 loop reads CASSLTTGYGYTF. CDR3 nucleotide sequence: TGTGCCAGCAGCTTAACGACAGGGTATGGCTACACCTTC.

The rearrangement joins TRBV2 to TRBJ2-1, with 9 bases that match TRBD1. This CDR3 region has 14 residues. Trimming removed 8 bases from V and 4 bases from J; junction bases left unmatched: 6. Germline lookup yields CDR1 SNHLY and CDR2 FYNNEI. As DNA, the CDR3 is TGTGCCAGCGTCCCCGGGACAGGGTACAATGAGCAGTTCTTC. Amino acids: CASVPGTGYNEQFF. Full variable domain (missing parts from reference TRBV2 and TRBJ2-1): EPEVTQTPSHQVTQMGQEVILRCVPISNHLYFYWYRQILGQKVEFLVSFYNNEISEKSEIFDDQFSVERPDGSNFTLKIRSTKLEDSAMYFCASVPGTGYNEQFFGPGTRLTVL.

The rearrangement links TRBV7-9 to TRBJ2-5, with a possible D match to TRBD2 (5 bases). V lost 5 bases, J lost 5 bases, and 12 bases lay in between. Germline V gene lookup returns CDR1 SEHNR and CDR2 FQNEAQ (reference sequence). The CDR3 contains 13 residues. The CDR3 here is CASSPRVAETQYF. In nucleotides, the CDR3 is TGTGCCAGCAGCCCCCGAGTAGCGGAGACCCAGTACTTC.

DNA of the CDR3: TGTGCCAGCAGCCCGGACAGTAACTCTGGAAACACCATATATTTT. Encoded protein: CASSPDSNSGNTIYF. The chain uses TRBV6-5 and TRBJ1-3, with a weak D call TRBD1 (6 bases). V was pared by 6 bases and J by 0 bases, with 12 bases between. Germline V gene lookup returns CDR1 MNHEY and CDR2 SVGAGI. This CDR3 is built from 15 residues.

This chain's CDR3 is CASSWTADYGYTF. The CDR3 nucleotides are TGTGCCAGCAGCTGGACAGCCGACTATGGCTACACCTTC. The chain uses TRBV5-6 and TRBJ1-2; possibly TRBD1 for D (6 bases). The CDR3 runs 13 residues. Trimming took off 3 bases at V and 3 bases at J, with 9 bases between the two ends. The germline gives CDR1 SGHDT, CDR2 YYEEEE.

The genes are TRBV10-3 and TRBJ2-2; unclear D gene. Deletions cut 4 bases from V and 1 base from J, with 1 base between. Germline V gives CDR1 ENHRY, CDR2 SYGVKD. CDR3 size: 12 residues. The CDR3 spells CAISGNTGELFF. CDR3 nucleotide sequence: TGTGCCATCAGTGGGAACACCGGGGAGCTGTTTTTT.

The gene calls are TRBV7-9 and TRBJ2-3, with TRBD2 matching over 9 bases. This CDR3 comprises 14 residues. Germline V gene lookup returns CDR1 SEHNR and CDR2 FQNEAQ (reference sequence). J gave up 6 bases and V 3 bases, and 4 bases lay outside the gene matches. This CDR3 reads CASSLRGGMDTQYF. The CDR3 DNA reads TGTGCCAGCAGCTTGCGGGGGGGCATGGATACGCAGTATTTT.

About this clone: The sample carries other DNA sequences with the same CDR3. J is TRBJ2-7 and V is TRBV5-6; no firm D call. Germline V CDR1 and CDR2: SGHDT, YYEEEE. The ends were cut back, 3 bases at V and 1 base at J, with 5 bases in the middle. This CDR3 comprises 12 residues. CDR3 sequence: CASSSASYEQYF. The CDR3 region has the DNA TGTGCCAGCAGCTCAGCGTCCTACGAGCAGTACTTC. The full variable domain, with the rest looked up from reference TRBV5-6 and TRBJ2-7, is DAGVTQSPTHLIKTRGQQVTLRCSPKSGHDTVSWYQQALGQGPQFIFQYYEEEERQRGNFPDRFSGHQFPNYSSELNVNALLLGDSALYLCASSSASYEQYFGPGTRLTVT.

The V and J genes are TRBV2 and TRBJ2-7; D remains unclear. The CDR3 covers 15 residues. The V end lost 6 bases, the J end lost 4 bases, and 19 bases lay between the germline ends. In germline, CDR1 is SNHLY, CDR2 FYNNEI. Here the CDR3 DNA reads TGTGCCAGCAGCCCAAGGCCGGTTTTAGGGTACGAGCAGTACTTC. Translating it yields CASSPRPVLGYEQYF.

This chain uses TRBV4-3 with TRBJ2-7; 14 positions agree with TRBD2. CDR3 length: 17 amino acids. The germline V gene has CDR1 LGHNA and CDR2 YSLEER. The V segment lost 3 bases and the J segment 0 bases; nucleotides outside the gene matches: 4. The chain's CDR3 is CASSQGLAGVSSYEQYF. The CDR3 nucleotides read TGCGCCAGCAGCCAGGGACTAGCGGGGGTAAGCTCCTACGAGCAGTACTTC.

The J gene is TRBJ2-7, the V gene TRBV5-1; D may correspond to TRBD1 or TRBD2 (5 bases each). The CDR3 has 16 amino acids. Germline CDR1 and CDR2: SGHRS and YFSETQ. With 6 bases removed from V and 5 bases from J, the gap between germline ends came to 24 bases. The CDR3 region has the DNA TGCGCCAGCACCAAAGTGGGGGAACTAGTGTCCCACGAGCAGTACTTC. Translation gives CASTKVGELVSHEQYF.

Comment on this clone: The same CDR3 is also encoded by other DNA sequences in this sample. The genes are TRBV7-8 and TRBJ2-7; D unresolved. V gave up 1 base and J gave up 0 bases, with 7 bases separating them. Germline V gene lookup returns CDR1 SGHVS and CDR2 FQNEAQ. The CDR3 loop spans 14 amino acids. DNA of the CDR3: TGTGCCAGCAGCTTAGGTGGCACCTCCTACGAGCAGTACTTC. Amino acid sequence: CASSLGGTSYEQYF.

V is TRBV27 and J is TRBJ2-2, with D unclear. This CDR3 is built from 16 residues. V was shortened by 3 bases and J by 2 bases, with 13 bases between the two germline ends. Per the germline V gene, CDR1 is MNHEY and CDR2 is SMNVEV (reference sequence). The CDR3 nucleotides are TGTGCCAGCAGTTTTATCGCAGCCGCTAACACCGGGGAGCTGTTTTTT. It yields the protein CASSFIAAANTGELFF.

V is TRBV2 and J is TRBJ2-2; tentative D call: TRBD1 (7 bases). Per the germline V gene, CDR1 is SNHLY and CDR2 is FYNNEI. V was pared by 2 bases and J by 7 bases, with 8 bases between. The CDR3 is 13 residues long. CDR3 protein: CASSEQGGGELFF. Written as DNA, the CDR3 is TGTGCCAGCAGTGAACAGGGGGGCGGGGAGCTGTTTTTT.

V usage is TRBV7-9 and J usage is TRBJ2-3; TRBD2 matches at 13 bases. Germline CDR1 SEHNR, CDR2 FQNEAQ (reference sequence). V lost 5 bases, J lost 3 bases, and 11 bases stayed unmatched. This CDR3 is built from 18 residues. CDR3 nucleotide sequence: TGTGCCAGCAGCCATAGGGGGACTAGCGGGACGTGGACAGATACGCAGTATTTT. Translating gives CASSHRGTSGTWTDTQYF.

The rearrangement links TRBV15 to TRBJ2-3; 7 bases map to TRBD1. Germline V gives CDR1 LNHNV, CDR2 YYDKDF (reference sequence). The CDR3 is 17 amino acids. Trimming cost V 4 bases and J 1 base; bases outside gene matches: 11. CDR3 sequence: CATSTRAVDRRTDTQYF. In DNA, the CDR3 is TGTGCCACCAGCACCCGGGCCGTGGACAGGCGCACAGATACGCAGTATTTT.